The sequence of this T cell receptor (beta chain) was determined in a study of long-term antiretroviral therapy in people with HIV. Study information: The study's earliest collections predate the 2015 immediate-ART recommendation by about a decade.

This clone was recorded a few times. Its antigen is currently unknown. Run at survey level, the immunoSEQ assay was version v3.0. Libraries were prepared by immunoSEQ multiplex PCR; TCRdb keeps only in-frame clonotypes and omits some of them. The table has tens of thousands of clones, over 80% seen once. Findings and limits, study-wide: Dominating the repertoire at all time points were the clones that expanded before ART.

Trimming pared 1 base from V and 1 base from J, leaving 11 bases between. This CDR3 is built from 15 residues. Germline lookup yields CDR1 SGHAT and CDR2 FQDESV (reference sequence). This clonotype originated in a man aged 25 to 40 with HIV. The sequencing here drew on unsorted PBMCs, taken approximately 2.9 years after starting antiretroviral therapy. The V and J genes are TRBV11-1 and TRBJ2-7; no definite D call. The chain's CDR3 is CASSLEESDSYEQYF. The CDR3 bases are TGTGCCAGCAGCTTAGAGGAAAGTGATTCCTACGAGCAGTACTTC.